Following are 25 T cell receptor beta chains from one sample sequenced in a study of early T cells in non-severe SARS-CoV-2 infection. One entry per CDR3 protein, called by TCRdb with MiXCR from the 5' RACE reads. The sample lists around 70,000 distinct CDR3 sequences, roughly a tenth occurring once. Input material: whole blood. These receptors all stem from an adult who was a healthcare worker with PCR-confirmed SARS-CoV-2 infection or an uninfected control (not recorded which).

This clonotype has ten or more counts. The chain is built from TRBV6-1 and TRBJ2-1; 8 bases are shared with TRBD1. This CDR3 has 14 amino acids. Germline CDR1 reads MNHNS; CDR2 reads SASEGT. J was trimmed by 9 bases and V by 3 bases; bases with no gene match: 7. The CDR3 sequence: CASSDRQGRGEQFF. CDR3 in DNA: TGTGCCAGCAGTGACCGACAGGGGAGAGGTGAGCAGTTCTTC.

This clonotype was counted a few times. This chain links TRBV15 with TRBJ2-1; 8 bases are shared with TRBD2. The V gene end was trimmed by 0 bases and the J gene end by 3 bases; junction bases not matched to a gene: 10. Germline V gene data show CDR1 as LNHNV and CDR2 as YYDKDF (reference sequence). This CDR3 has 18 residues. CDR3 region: CATSRESPTSGYYNEQFF. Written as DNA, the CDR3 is TGTGCCACCAGCAGAGAATCCCCAACTAGCGGCTACTACAATGAGCAGTTCTTC.

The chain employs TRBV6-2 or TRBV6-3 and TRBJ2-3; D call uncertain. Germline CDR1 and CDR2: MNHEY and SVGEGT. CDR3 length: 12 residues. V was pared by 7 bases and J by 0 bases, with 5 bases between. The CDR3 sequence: CASTGSTDTQYF. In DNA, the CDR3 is TGTGCCAGCACCGGGAGCACAGATACGCAGTATTTT.

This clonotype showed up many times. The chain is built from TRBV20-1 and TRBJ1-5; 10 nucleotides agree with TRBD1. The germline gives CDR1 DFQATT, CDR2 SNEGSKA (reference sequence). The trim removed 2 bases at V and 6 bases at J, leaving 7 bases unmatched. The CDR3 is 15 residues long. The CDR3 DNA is TGCAGTGCTAGACCGTTCCGGGACAGGGGTCAGCCCCAGCATTTT. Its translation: CSARPFRDRGQPQHF.

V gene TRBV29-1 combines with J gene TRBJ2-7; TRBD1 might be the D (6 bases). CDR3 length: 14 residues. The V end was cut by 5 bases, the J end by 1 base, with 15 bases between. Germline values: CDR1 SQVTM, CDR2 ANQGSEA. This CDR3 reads CSVRPGVGSYEQYF. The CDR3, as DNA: TGCAGCGTTCGGCCAGGGGTGGGATCCTACGAGCAGTACTTC.

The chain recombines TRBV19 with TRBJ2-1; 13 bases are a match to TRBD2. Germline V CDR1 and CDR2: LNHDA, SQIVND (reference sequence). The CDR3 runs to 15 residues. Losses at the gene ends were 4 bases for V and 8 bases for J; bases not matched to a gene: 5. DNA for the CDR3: TGTGCCAGTAGTAATATCGGACTAGCGGGAGATGAGCAGTTCTTC. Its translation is CASSNIGLAGDEQFF.

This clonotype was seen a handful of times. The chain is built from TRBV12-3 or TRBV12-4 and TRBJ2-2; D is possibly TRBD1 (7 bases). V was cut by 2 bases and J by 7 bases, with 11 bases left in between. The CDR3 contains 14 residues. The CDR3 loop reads CASSLRQGGGELFF. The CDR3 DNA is TGTGCCAGCAGTTTAAGACAGGGAGGCGGGGAGCTGTTTTTT.

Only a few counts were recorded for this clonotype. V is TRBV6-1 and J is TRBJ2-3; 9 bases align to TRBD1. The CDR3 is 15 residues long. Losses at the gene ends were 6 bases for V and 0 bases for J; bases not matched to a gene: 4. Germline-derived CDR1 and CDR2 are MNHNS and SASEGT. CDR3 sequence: CASRDRGYSTDTQYF. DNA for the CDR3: TGTGCCAGCAGGGACAGGGGTTATAGCACAGATACGCAGTATTTT.

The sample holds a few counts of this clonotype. DNA of the CDR3: TGCGCCAGCAGCCCCGGAACAACGAGGGGTGGGAGAAATGAAAAACTGTTTTTT. This sequence encodes CASSPGTTRGGRNEKLFF. The rearrangement links TRBV5-1 to TRBJ1-4; D may be TRBD1 (5 bases). In germline, CDR1 is SGHRS, CDR2 YFSETQ. The CDR3 spans 18 residues. V was shortened by 4 bases and J by 5 bases, with 24 bases between the two germline ends.

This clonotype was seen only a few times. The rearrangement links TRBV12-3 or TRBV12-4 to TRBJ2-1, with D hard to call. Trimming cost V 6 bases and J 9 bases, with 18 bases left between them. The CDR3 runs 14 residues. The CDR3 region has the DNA TGTGCCAGCAGCCTACCGGTTTCGAGCGCTGAGCAGTTCTTC. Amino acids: CASSLPVSSAEQFF.

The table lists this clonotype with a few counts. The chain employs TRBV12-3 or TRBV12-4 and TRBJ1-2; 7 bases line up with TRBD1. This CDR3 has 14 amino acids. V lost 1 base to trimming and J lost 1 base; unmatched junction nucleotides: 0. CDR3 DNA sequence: TGTGCCAGCAGTTTAGGACAGGGTAACTATGGCTACACCTTC. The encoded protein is CASSLGQGNYGYTF.

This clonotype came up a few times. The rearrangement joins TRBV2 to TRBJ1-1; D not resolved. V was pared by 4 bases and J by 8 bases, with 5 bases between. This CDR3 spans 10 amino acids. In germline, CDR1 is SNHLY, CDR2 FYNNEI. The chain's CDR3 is CASSVREAFF. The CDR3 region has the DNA TGTGCCAGCAGTGTCAGGGAAGCTTTCTTT.

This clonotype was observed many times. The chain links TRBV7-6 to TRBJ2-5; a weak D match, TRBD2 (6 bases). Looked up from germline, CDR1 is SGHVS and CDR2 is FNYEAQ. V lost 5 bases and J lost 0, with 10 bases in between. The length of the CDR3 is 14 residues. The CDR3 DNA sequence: TGTGCCAGCAGCACCGGGACTTACCAAGAGACCCAGTACTTC. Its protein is CASSTGTYQETQYF.

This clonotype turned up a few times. CDR3 sequence reads: CASSLIPGRTSYEQYF. The CDR3 nucleotides read TGTGCCAGCAGCTTGATTCCGGGACGGACGAGCTACGAGCAGTACTTC. V gene TRBV11-2 combines with J gene TRBJ2-7; D could derive from TRBD1 or TRBD2 (5 bases each). CDR1 is SGHAT, CDR2 FQNNGV, per germline. This CDR3 spans 16 amino acids. Trimming shortened V by 3 bases and J by 3 bases, and 18 bases separated the two germline ends. Full variable domain (missing parts from reference TRBV11-2 and TRBJ2-7): EAGVAQSPRYKIIEKRQSVAFWCNPISGHATLYWYQQILGQGPKLLIQFQNNGVVDDSQLPKDRFSAERLKGVDSTLKIQPAKLEDSAVYLCASSLIPGRTSYEQYFGPGTRLTVT.

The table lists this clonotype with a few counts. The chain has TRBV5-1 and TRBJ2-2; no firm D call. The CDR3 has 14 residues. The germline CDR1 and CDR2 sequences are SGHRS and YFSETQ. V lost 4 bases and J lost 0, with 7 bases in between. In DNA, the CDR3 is TGCGCCAGCAGCCCTACAGCGAACACCGGGGAGCTGTTTTTT. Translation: CASSPTANTGELFF. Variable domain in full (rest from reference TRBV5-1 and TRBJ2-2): KAGVTQTPRYLIKTRGQQVTLSCSPISGHRSVSWYQQTPGQGLQFLFEYFSETQRNKGNFPGRFSGRQFSNSRSEMNVSTLELGDSALYLCASSPTANTGELFFGEGSRLTVL.

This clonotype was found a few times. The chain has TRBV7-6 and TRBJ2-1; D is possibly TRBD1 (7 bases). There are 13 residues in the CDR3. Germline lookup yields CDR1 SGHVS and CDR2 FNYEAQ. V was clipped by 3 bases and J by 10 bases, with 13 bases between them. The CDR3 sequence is CASSLSRGREQFF. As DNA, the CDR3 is TGTGCCAGCAGCTTGAGCAGGGGGAGGGAGCAGTTCTTC.

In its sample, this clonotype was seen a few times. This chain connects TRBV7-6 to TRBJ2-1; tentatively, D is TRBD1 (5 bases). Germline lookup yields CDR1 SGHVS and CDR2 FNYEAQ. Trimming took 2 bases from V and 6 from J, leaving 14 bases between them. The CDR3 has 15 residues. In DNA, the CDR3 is TGTGCCAGCAGCTTATTTTCCAGGGCCGGCAATGAGCAGTTCTTC. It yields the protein CASSLFSRAGNEQFF. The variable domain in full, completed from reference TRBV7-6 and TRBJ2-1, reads GAGVSQSPRYKVTKRGQDVALRCDPISGHVSLYWYRQALGQGPEFLTYFNYEAQQDKSGLPNDRFSAERPEGSISTLTIQRTEQRDSAMYRCASSLFSRAGNEQFFGPGTRLTVL.

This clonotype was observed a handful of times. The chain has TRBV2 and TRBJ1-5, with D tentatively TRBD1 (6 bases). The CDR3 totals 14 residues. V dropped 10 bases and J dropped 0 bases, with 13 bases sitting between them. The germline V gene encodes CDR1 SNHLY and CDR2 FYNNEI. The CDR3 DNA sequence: TGTGCCACCCAACAGGGAGGTAGCAATCAGCCCCAGCATTTT. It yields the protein CATQQGGSNQPQHF.

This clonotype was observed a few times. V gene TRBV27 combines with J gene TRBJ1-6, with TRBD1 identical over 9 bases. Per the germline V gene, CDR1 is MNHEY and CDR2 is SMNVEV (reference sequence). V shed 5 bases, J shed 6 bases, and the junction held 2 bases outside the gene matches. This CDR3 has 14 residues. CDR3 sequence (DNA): TGTGCCAGCAGTACAGGGGGCTTTAATTCACCCCTCCACTTT. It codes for CASSTGGFNSPLHF.

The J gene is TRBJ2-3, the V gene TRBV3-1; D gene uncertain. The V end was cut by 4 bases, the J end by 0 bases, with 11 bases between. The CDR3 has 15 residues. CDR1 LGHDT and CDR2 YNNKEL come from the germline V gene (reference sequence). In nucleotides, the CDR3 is TGTGCCAGCAGCCGGACGGTGACTAGCACAGATACGCAGTATTTT. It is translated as CASSRTVTSTDTQYF.

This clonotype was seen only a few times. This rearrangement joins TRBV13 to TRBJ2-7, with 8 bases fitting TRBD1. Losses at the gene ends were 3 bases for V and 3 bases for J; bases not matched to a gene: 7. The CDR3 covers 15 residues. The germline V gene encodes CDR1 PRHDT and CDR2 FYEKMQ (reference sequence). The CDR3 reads CASSLIRQGIYEQYF. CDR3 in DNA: TGTGCCAGCAGCTTGATCCGACAGGGGATCTACGAGCAGTACTTC.

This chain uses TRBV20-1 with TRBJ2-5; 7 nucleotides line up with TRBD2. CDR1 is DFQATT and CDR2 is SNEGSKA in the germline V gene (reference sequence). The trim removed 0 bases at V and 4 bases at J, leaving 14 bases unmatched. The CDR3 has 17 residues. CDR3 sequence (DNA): TGCAGTGCTAGAGATCCTGCAGGGAGGGTCGGGCGAGAGACCCAGTACTTC. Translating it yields CSARDPAGRVGRETQYF.

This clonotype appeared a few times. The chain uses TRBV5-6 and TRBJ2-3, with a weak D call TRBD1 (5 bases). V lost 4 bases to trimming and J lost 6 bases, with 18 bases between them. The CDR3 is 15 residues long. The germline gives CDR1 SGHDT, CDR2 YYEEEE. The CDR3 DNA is TGTGCCAGCAGCGCAGGGTATCGCCGAATCGATACGCAGTATTTT. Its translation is CASSAGYRRIDTQYF.

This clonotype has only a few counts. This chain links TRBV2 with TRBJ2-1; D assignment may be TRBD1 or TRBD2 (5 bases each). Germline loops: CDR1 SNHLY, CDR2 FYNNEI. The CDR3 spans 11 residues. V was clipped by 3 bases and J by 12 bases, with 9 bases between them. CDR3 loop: CASSEVGGQFF. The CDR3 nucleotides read TGTGCCAGCAGTGAGGTTGGGGGGCAGTTCTTC.

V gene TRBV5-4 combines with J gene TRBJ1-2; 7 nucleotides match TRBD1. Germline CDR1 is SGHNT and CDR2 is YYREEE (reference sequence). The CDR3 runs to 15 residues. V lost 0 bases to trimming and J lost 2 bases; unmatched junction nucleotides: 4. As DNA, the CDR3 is TGTGCCAGCAGCTTGGGGGACAGAGGGAACTATGGCTACACCTTC. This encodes CASSLGDRGNYGYTF. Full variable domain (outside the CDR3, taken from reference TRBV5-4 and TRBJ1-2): ETGVTQSPTHLIKTRGQQVTLRCSSQSGHNTVSWYQQALGQGPQFIFQYYREEENGRGNFPPRFSGLQFPNYSSELNVNALELDDSALYLCASSLGDRGNYGYTFGSGTRLTVV.